Listed here are 10 T cell receptor beta chains from one sample, sequenced in a study of regulatory T cells in long-lasting Graves disease. The time point denotes: newly diagnosed GD, antithyroid drugs for less than 3 months. With RNA extracted from PBMCs as input, the TCR library was made. To make TCR beta libraries, researchers used iRepertoire HTBI primers and Arm-PCR of CDR3 regions. TCRdb re-derived calls from the multiplex PCR reads in MiXCR, one entry per CDR3 protein. Among approximately 480,000 distinct CDR3 sequences listed, about 16% were seen once. These same records also appear under a second study, on T cells in Graves' hyperthyroidism and ophthalmopathy.

The specimen comprised peripheral blood mononuclear cells (PBMCs), sampled at new diagnosis, from a patient treated with antithyroid drugs. The receptors shown here come from a middle-aged man with Graves disease.

This clonotype was seen ten or more times. J is TRBJ2-7 and V is TRBV18; 13 nucleotides line up with TRBD2. V lost 2 bases and J lost 6; bases outside the gene matches: 4. This CDR3 is 15 amino acids long. Germline assignment: CDR1 KGHSH and CDR2 LQKENI. DNA for the CDR3: TGTGCCAGCTCACCAGGACTAGCGGGAGATCCCGAGCAGTACTTC. It yields the protein CASSPGLAGDPEQYF.

This clonotype was seen ten or more times. The gene calls are TRBV13 and TRBJ2-7, with 7 bases lining up with TRBD2. Germline lookup yields CDR1 PRHDT and CDR2 FYEKMQ (reference sequence). The CDR3 has 12 amino acids. The V segment lost 2 bases and the J segment 7 bases; nucleotides outside the gene matches: 2. As DNA, the CDR3 is TGTGCCAGCAGCTTAATAGCGGGTGAGCAGTACTTC. Protein product: CASSLIAGEQYF.

This clonotype was seen repeatedly, ten times or more. This chain links TRBV18 with TRBJ2-3, with D perhaps TRBD2 (6 bases). Trimming shortened V by 0 bases and J by 5 bases, and 9 bases separated the two germline ends. This CDR3 region has 14 residues. Germline CDR1 and CDR2: KGHSH and LQKENI. Here the CDR3 DNA reads TGTGCCAGCTCACCACCGGGACTCCAAGATACGCAGTATTTT. Protein sequence: CASSPPGLQDTQYF.

This clonotype was seen only a few times. The chain uses TRBV7-9 and TRBJ2-5; TRBD1 agrees at 9 bases. Germline assignment: CDR1 SEHNR and CDR2 FQNEAQ (reference sequence). The V gene end was trimmed by 5 bases and the J gene end by 0 bases; junction bases not matched to a gene: 16. This CDR3 comprises 19 residues. CDR3 residues: CASSQIEGTGRQYQETQYF. For the CDR3, the DNA is TGTGCCAGCAGCCAAATAGAGGGGACAGGGCGACAATACCAAGAGACCCAGTACTTC.

In this sample, this clonotype turned up a few times. The V gene is TRBV11-2, the J gene TRBJ2-1; 9 bases fit TRBD2. After removal of 5 bases from V and 9 bases from J, the junction contained 11 bases not matched to a gene. The length of the CDR3 is 15 residues. CDR1 SGHAT and CDR2 FQNNGV come from the germline V gene. The DNA for the CDR3 is TGTGCCAGCAGCCGGATCTCCGGGACTAGCTTTGAGCAGTTCTTC. Translated, it gives CASSRISGTSFEQFF.

V is TRBV18 and J is TRBJ2-5; D is perhaps TRBD2 (6 bases). This CDR3 has 18 amino acids. The V and J ends lost 0 bases and 2 bases respectively, with 19 bases between them. The germline V gene encodes CDR1 KGHSH and CDR2 LQKENI. The CDR3 region has the DNA TGTGCCAGCTCACCACCATGGAGGGACGGTATAAGGCAAGAGACCCAGTACTTC. Its protein product is CASSPPWRDGIRQETQYF.

About this clonotype: Since a much larger clone is just one base distant, this may be a read error. V is TRBV5-1 and J is TRBJ2-1, with D uncertain. Germline loops: CDR1 SGHRS, CDR2 YFSETQ. Trimming left V 3 bases short and J 11 bases short, with 9 bases between. This CDR3 spans 11 amino acids. CDR3 in DNA: TGCGCCAGCAGCTACCTGACGAAGCAGTTCTTC. It yields the protein CASSYLTKQFF. The whole variable domain, filled in from reference TRBV5-1 and TRBJ2-1, reads KAGVTQTPRYLIKTRGQQVTLSCSPISGHRSVSWYQQTPGQGLQFLFEYFSETQRNKGNFPGRFSGRQFSNSRSEMNVSTLELGDSALYLCASSYLTKQFFGPGTRLTVL.

The chain has TRBV10-2 and TRBJ2-7; D unresolved. Germline V gene lookup returns CDR1 WSHSY and CDR2 SAAADI. CDR3 length: 12 amino acids. The V gene lost 2 bases and the J gene lost 7 bases, with 9 bases spanning the gap. CDR3 nucleotides: TGCGCCAGCAGTGAGGACGTTTTGGAGCAGTACTTC. Encoded protein: CASSEDVLEQYF.

The chain couples TRBV6-5 to TRBJ2-1; D gene ambiguous. Per the germline V gene, CDR1 is MNHEY and CDR2 is SVGAGI. The CDR3 covers 14 residues. Trimming stripped 3 bases from V and 6 bases from J, with 12 bases between. In DNA form, the CDR3 reads TGTGCCAGCAGTTATACTTTTTCGAGCAATGAGCAGTTCTTC. Protein sequence: CASSYTFSSNEQFF.

This clonotype has at least ten counts. The CDR3 sequence: CASSLAPDLKSSYNSPLHF. As DNA, the CDR3 is TGCGCCAGCAGCTTGGCCCCGGACCTGAAGAGCTCCTATAATTCACCCCTCCACTTT. The chain joins TRBV5-1 to TRBJ1-6; D uncertain. Germline-derived CDR1 and CDR2 are SGHRS and YFSETQ. Trimming cost V 0 bases and J 0 bases, with 16 bases left between them. This CDR3 region has 19 residues.